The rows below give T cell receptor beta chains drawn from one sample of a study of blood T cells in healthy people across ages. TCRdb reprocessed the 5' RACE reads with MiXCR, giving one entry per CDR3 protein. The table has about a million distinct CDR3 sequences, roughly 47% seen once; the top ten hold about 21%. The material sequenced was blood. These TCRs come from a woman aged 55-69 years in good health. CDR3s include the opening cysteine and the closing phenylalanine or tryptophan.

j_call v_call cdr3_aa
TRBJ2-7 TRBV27 CASSSPPGVLNEQYF
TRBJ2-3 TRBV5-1 CASSPPLGPDTQYF
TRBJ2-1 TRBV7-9 CASSVGSDYNEQFF
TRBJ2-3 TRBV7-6 CASSPAGTSGLSTDTQYF
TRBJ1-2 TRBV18 CASSPGTGPYGYTF
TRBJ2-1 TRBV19 CASSPPRGTGNNEQFF
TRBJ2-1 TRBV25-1 CASSDARGLRFF
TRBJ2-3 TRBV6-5 CASRQREWNTQYF
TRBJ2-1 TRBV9 CASSARVAGLNEQFF
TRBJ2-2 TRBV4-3 CTSSQGLAIVNTGELFF
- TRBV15 CATSRDTGQTYEQYF
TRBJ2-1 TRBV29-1 CSASPTQGSNEQFF
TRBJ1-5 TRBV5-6 CASSSGRVRPQHF
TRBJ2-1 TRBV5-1 CASSLIGQAHNEQFF
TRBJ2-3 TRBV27 CASSLDGDGTDTQYF
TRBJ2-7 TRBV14 CASSQDPQGLYEQYF
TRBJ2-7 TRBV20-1 CSARVARATYEQYF
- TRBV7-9 CASSLGGGRNEQYF
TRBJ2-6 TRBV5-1 CASSPIAGQTGANVLTF
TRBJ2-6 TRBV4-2 CASSPSPGSGANVLTF
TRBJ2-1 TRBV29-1 CSVDSGGEQFF
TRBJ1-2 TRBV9 CASSAANYGYTF
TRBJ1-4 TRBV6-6 CASSYAGTRSGEKLFF
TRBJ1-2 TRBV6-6 CASSSLTANYGYTF
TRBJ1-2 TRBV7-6 CASSFSRTDPNGYTF
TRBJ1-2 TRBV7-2 CASSRRDTPQGNYGYTF
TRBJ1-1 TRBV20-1 CSARRRGEEAFF
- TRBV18 CASSPAQGGHIQYF
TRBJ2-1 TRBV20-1 CSARVGTSGPTGYNEQFF
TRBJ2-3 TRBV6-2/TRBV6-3 CASPHWRGGPITDTQYF
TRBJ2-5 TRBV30 CVWRQGVGETQYF
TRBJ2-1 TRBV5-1 CASSLASVVTGIYNEQFF
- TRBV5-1 CASSLGPPLRLAGQETQYF
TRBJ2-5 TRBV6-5 CASSFGQSWQETQYF
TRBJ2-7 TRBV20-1 CSARRQGRTYEQYF
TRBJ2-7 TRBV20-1 CSARDSGTGTSYEQYF
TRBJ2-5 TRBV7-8 CASSLLGLDLETQYF
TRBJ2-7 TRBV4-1 CASSQVQPDDEQYF
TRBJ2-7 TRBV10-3 CAISESGQGDEQYF
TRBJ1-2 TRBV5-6 CASRVRDTYGYTF
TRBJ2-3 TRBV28 CASSFRGRGRDTQYF
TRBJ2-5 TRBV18 CASSLVGLANEQYF
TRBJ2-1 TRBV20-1 CSAYQGNEQFF
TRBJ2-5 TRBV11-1 CASSWNGYGQYF
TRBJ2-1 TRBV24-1 CATSDRTDNEQFF
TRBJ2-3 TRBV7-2 CASSRRDSYTDTQYF
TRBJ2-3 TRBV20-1 CSASIVGLSTDTQYF
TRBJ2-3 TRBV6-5 CASSFRRTSGSGTQYF
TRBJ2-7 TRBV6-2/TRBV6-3 CASSYNSGQGGFNEQYF
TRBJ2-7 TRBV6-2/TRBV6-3 CASSYRGQHYEQYF
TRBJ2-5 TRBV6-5 CASRSPFSGKETQYF
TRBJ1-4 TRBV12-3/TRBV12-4 CASSLGTGVEKLFF
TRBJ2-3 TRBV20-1 CSAAYGGTDTQYF